The clone carrying this T cell receptor beta chain has a count of ten or more. Antigen unknown. The authors isolated PBMCs from around 10 ml of fresh peripheral blood. Researchers took RNA transcripts and amplified TCR beta CDR3 regions from them. First-round RT-PCR used HTBI primers; second-round multiplex PCR followed. MiXCR, applied by TCRdb to the multiplex PCR reads, yields one record per CDR3 protein. Among over 450,000 distinct CDR3 sequences listed, about an eighth were seen once. This record belongs to a study of Graves' ophthalmopathy and Graves' hyperthyroidism. Overall study: Samples of peripheral blood were obtained at initial diagnosis, prior to treatment of any kind. Points from the study as a whole: Forecasting of ophthalmopathy progression by the model achieved more than 70% sensitivity and approximately 72% specificity.

Germline V gene data show CDR1 as SNHLY and CDR2 as FYNNEI. The CDR3 totals 16 residues. The V and J ends lost 4 bases and 2 bases, in that order; junction bases with no gene match: 6. The sequenced sample was blood. The J gene is TRBJ2-2, the V gene TRBV2; 8 bases fit TRBD1. The sequence was collected from a woman under 40 with Graves' ophthalmopathy. In DNA form, the CDR3 reads TGTGCCAGCAGTGTGACAGGGGCGCTTAACACCGGGGAGCTGTTTTTT. Encoded protein: CASSVTGALNTGELFF.